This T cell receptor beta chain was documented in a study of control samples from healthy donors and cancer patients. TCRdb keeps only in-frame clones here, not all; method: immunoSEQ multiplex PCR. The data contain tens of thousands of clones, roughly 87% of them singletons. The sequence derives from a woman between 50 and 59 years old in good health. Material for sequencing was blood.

As DNA, the CDR3 is TGCGCCAGCTTCCGGGGGACTAGCGGGAGGGCCGGTCAAGAGACCCAGTACTTC. It translates to CASFRGTSGRAGQETQYF. The chain links TRBV5-1 to TRBJ2-5, with 16 positions matching TRBD2. CDR1 and CDR2 (germline): SGHRS, YFSETQ. This CDR3 is built from 18 residues. V shed 7 bases, J shed 2 bases, and the junction held 11 bases outside the gene matches.